This is a list of T cell receptor beta chains from one sample in a study of T cells in localized non-small cell lung cancer. Sequencing used immunoSEQ multiplex PCR; TCRdb keeps in-frame clones, though not all of them. The sample comprises 20,000 to 25,000 clones, 80% to 95% of which are singletons, and approximately 2.7% rests with the top ten. The sequencing here drew on peripheral blood, taken before any cancer treatment. All receptors derive from a woman between 35 and 70 years old with stage I lung adenocarcinoma. The CDR3 runs from the conserved cysteine through the conserved F or W. The order of the fields is J gene, clone size, D gene, V gene, CDR3 DNA, CDR3 protein. A D gene is named only where the DNA matches it firmly. Part of the rows lack a size; the others show once, few, many or a class for expanded clones.

>TRBJ1-1|-|-|TRBV5-1
TGCGCCAGCAGCTTGGGATCGCAGGCCACTGAAGCTTTCTTT
CASSLGSQATEAFF
>TRBJ2-7|-|TRBD1|TRBV7-9
TGTGCCAGCAGACGACAGGGGGGGAGCTACGAGCAGTACTTC
CASRRQGGSYEQYF
>TRBJ1-1|-|-|TRBV27
TGTGCCAGCAGTCCACAATGGAACACTGAAGCTTTCTTT
CASSPQWNTEAFF
>TRBJ2-5|-|TRBD2|TRBV7-3
TGTGCCAGCAGCCTTTTTAGCGGGAGTTCGGAGACCCAGTACTTC
CASSLFSGSSETQYF
>TRBJ2-7|-|TRBD2|TRBV4-1
TGCGCCAGCAGCCAAGCCCTAGCGGGAGTAGGCAGGTACGAGCAGTACTTC
CASSQALAGVGRYEQYF
>TRBJ2-5|-|TRBD2|TRBV7-2
TGTGCCAGCAGCGCCGGACTAGCGGGGGTGGTTTACTTC
CASSAGLAGVVYF
>TRBJ2-3|-|-|TRBV28
TGTGCCAGCAGTTTACCCCTTAATTCCCCGGGCTTGTACACAGATACGCAGTATTTT
CASSLPLNSPGLYTDTQYF
>TRBJ1-2|-|TRBD1|TRBV5-8
TGTGCCAGCAGCTTTTACAGGGGGCTTGGCTACACCTTC
CASSFYRGLGYTF
>TRBJ2-7|-|-|TRBV6-5
TGTGCCAGCAGTTACTCCGTTACAGGACTAACCTACGAGCAGTACTTC
CASSYSVTGLTYEQYF
>TRBJ2-1|-|TRBD2|TRBV12-5
TGTGCTAGTGGCGCCGGGACTAGCGGGAGTAATGAGCAGTTCTTC
CASGAGTSGSNEQFF
>TRBJ1-2|few|-|TRBV2
TGTGCCAGCGGGGAGGGATACTATGGCTACACCTTC
CASGEGYYGYTF
>TRBJ2-4|-|TRBD1|TRBV10-3
TGTGCCATCAGTTCTCTAGACAGGGTAAACATTCAGTACTTC
CAISSLDRVNIQYF
>TRBJ1-1|-|TRBD1|TRBV12-5
TGTGCTAGTGGTTTGACCCGACAGGGAATGAACACTGAAGCTTTCTTT
CASGLTRQGMNTEAFF
>TRBJ2-2|few|TRBD1|TRBV5-1
TGCGCCAGCAGCTTGGAGGGGGACAGGGCACCCGGGGAGCTGTTTTTT
CASSLEGDRAPGELFF
>TRBJ1-3|-|-|TRBV6-1
TGTGCCAGCAGTGATTCGGCAGCCTTCTCTGGAAACACCATATATTTT
CASSDSAAFSGNTIYF
>TRBJ2-3|-|-|TRBV6-1
TGTGCCAGCAGCTTCCTCGGTGCGCAGTATTTT
CASSFLGAQYF
>TRBJ2-7|-|-|TRBV12-5
TGTGCTAGTGGTTTCGGTGAGGGCCGCGAGCAGTACTTC
CASGFGEGREQYF
>TRBJ2-3|-|-|TRBV18
TGTGCCAGCTCACCGGGCACACCAGATACGCAGTATTTT
CASSPGTPDTQYF
>TRBJ2-2|-|TRBD2|TRBV5-6
TGTGCCAGCAGCTGGACTAGCGGGATGGGGGAGCTGTTTTTT
CASSWTSGMGELFF
>TRBJ1-1|-|TRBD1|TRBV9
TGTGCCAGCAGCTCGACAGGGGCCACTGAAGCTTTCTTT
CASSSTGATEAFF
>TRBJ1-2|-|TRBD1|TRBV2
TGTGCCAGCATGGGGGACAGGGGCATCGGAGGCTACACCTTC
CASMGDRGIGGYTF
>TRBJ2-2|-|TRBD2|TRBV27
TGTGCCAGCAGTTTATCGAAGGTAGCGGGAACTGCCGGGGAGCTGTTTTTT
CASSLSKVAGTAGELFF
>TRBJ2-1|once|-|TRBV11-3
TGTGCCAGCAGCCTCGGTCTGGCCGATGAGCAGTTCTTC
CASSLGLADEQFF
>TRBJ2-3|-|-|TRBV25-1
TGTGCCAGCAGTGAAAGTGCAGCGCCCTACACAGATACGCAGTATTTT
CASSESAAPYTDTQYF
>TRBJ1-5|-|-|TRBV7-9
TGTGCCAGCAGCGTACAAGGGGTAAATCAGCCCCAGCATTTT
CASSVQGVNQPQHF
>TRBJ2-7|-|-|TRBV5-1
TGCGCCAGCAGCTTACACCTACAGGGTGGCTACGAGCAGTACTTC
CASSLHLQGGYEQYF
>TRBJ2-7|-|-|TRBV4-1
TGCGCCAGCAGCCAAGTGGAGTTATCGACCTACGAGCAGTACTTC
CASSQVELSTYEQYF
>TRBJ2-7|-|-|TRBV28
TGTGCCAGCAGTTTAGGAGGGAACGAGCAGTACTTC
CASSLGGNEQYF
>TRBJ2-1|-|-|TRBV7-8
TGTGCCAGCAGCGTACTCACCAATGAGCAGTTCTTC
CASSVLTNEQFF
>TRBJ2-5|-|-|TRBV12-2
TGTGCAAGTCGCCCCGGGACTAGCGGGAGAGGGGAGACCCAGTACTTC
CASRPGTSGRGETQYF
>TRBJ1-1|-|-|TRBV27
TGTGCCAGCAGTTTATCGATGGGAAACACTGAAGCTTTCTTT
CASSLSMGNTEAFF
>TRBJ2-7|-|-|TRBV18
TGTGCCAGCTCACCTTTGGGGGGGGCAGGGAATCACGAGCAGTACTTC
CASSPLGGAGNHEQYF
>TRBJ2-7|once|-|TRBV20-1
TGCAGTGCTAGGCAGGGTGCCGAGCAGTACTTC
CSARQGAEQYF
>TRBJ2-1|-|TRBD2|TRBV7-8
TGTGCCAGCAGCTGGAGCGGGGATAACAATGAGCAGTTCTTC
CASSWSGDNNEQFF
>TRBJ2-6|-|TRBD1|TRBV7-2
TGTGCCAGCAGCTTCTCGGACAGGGGGAAAGTCGGGGCCAACGTCCTGACTTTC
CASSFSDRGKVGANVLTF
>TRBJ1-1|-|TRBD1|TRBV9
TGTGCCAGCAGCTTGTGGGACAGGGGGCATGCTTTCTTT
CASSLWDRGHAFF
>TRBJ2-1|once|-|TRBV6-6
TGTGCCAGCAGTAGGACTTCCTCCTACAATGAGCAGTTCTTC
CASSRTSSYNEQFF
>TRBJ1-2|-|-|TRBV28
TGTGCCAGTAGTACAGGGACCTATGGCTACACCTTC
CASSTGTYGYTF
>TRBJ1-2|few|-|TRBV6-1
TGTGCCAGCAGTGAAGGTCAGCGCTATGGCTACACCTTC
CASSEGQRYGYTF
>TRBJ2-2|-|TRBD2|TRBV28
TGTGCCAGCAGGTATAGCGGGATCGACACCGGGGAGCTGTTTTTT
CASRYSGIDTGELFF
>TRBJ1-2|-|-|TRBV5-5
TGTGCCAGCAGCTTGAAAGCTCTGGGCCTTAACTATGGCTACACCTTC
CASSLKALGLNYGYTF
>TRBJ2-1|once|TRBD2|TRBV9
TGTGCCAGCAGCGTAGGCGGGGGGGCCTACAATGAGCAGTTCTTC
CASSVGGGAYNEQFF
>TRBJ2-3|-|-|TRBV7-2
TGTGCCAGCAGCTTGTTCGGCACAGATACGCAGTATTTT
CASSLFGTDTQYF
>TRBJ1-1|-|-|TRBV5-1
TGCGCCAGCAGCTCCGGGGGGGTGAACACTGAAGCTTTCTTT
CASSSGGVNTEAFF
>TRBJ1-5|once|-|TRBV6-1
TGTGCCAGCAGCGAACTCAGAGCGTTCAATCAGCCCCAGCATTTT
CASSELRAFNQPQHF
>TRBJ2-5|-|-|TRBV7-9
TGTGCCAGCAGCCCTCCTTGGGTCCACCGGGCAGAGACCCAGTACTTC
CASSPPWVHRAETQYF
>TRBJ1-4|-|-|TRBV10-3
TGTGCCATCAGTACAGAGGCGGGCCCAAAGGAAAAACTGTTTTTT
CAISTEAGPKEKLFF
>TRBJ1-1|-|TRBD1|TRBV7-9
TGTGCCAGCAGCTTTAGACAGGGGCTGAACACTGAAGCTTTCTTT
CASSFRQGLNTEAFF
>TRBJ2-7|-|TRBD2|TRBV6-1
TGTGCCAGCAGTGAAATGACTAGCGGTATCTCCTACGAGCAGTACTTC
CASSEMTSGISYEQYF